One and the same sample provided the 30 T cell receptor beta chains below, sequenced in a study of neurological immune-mediated disorders. MiXCR, run by TCRdb on the 5' RACE reads, gives a single entry per CDR3 protein. The table lists about 10,000 distinct CDR3 sequences, 22% of them singletons. Sample: CD8+ T cells from blood. The receptor set was obtained from a woman in her thirties or forties with multiple sclerosis.

The table lists this clonotype with many counts. CDR3 DNA: TGCGCCAGCAGTGATCAGCGGGGGGTCACAGATACGCAGTATTTT. Amino acid sequence: CASSDQRGVTDTQYF. The rearrangement links TRBV10-1 to TRBJ2-3; TRBD2 matches 9 bases. This CDR3 is built from 15 residues. Germline CDR1 is WNHNN and CDR2 is SYGVQD (reference sequence). V shed 3 bases, J shed 2 bases, and the junction held 3 bases outside the gene matches.

This clonotype was counted ten times or more. The chain is built from TRBV2 and TRBJ2-1, with unresolved D. V was clipped by 1 base and J by 0 bases, with 10 bases between them. This CDR3 spans 16 amino acids. Germline lookup yields CDR1 SNHLY and CDR2 FYNNEI. The CDR3 DNA reads TGTGCCAGCAGTGAAGGCACTATTCCCTCCTACAATGAGCAGTTCTTC. It encodes CASSEGTIPSYNEQFF.

By frequency in the sample, this clonotype is medium-sized. V gene TRBV10-3 combines with J gene TRBJ2-3; D is uncertain. Trimming removed 4 bases from V and 5 bases from J, with 4 bases in between. CDR3 length: 11 amino acids. Germline V lookup: CDR1 ENHRY, CDR2 SYGVKD. In nucleotides, the CDR3 is TGTGCCATCAGTGGGAGAGATACGCAGTATTTT. Translating gives CAISGRDTQYF.

The sample holds many counts of this clonotype. This rearrangement joins TRBV5-1 to TRBJ2-3, with D possibly being TRBD2 (6 bases). The germline V and J ends were trimmed by 1 base and 6 bases, with 18 bases remaining between them. The CDR3 is 16 residues long. In germline, CDR1 is SGHRS, CDR2 YFSETQ. The CDR3 reads CASSLFGGSLGDTQYF. The CDR3 DNA reads TGCGCCAGCAGCTTGTTTGGGGGGTCCCTAGGGGATACGCAGTATTTT.

This clonotype was counted ten times or more. This CDR3 is CASSPWGVDTEAFF. CDR3 sequence (DNA): TGCGCCAGCAGCCCGTGGGGGGTTGACACTGAAGCTTTCTTT. The chain recombines TRBV5-1 with TRBJ1-1, with a weak D call TRBD1 (5 bases). V shed 4 bases and J shed 3 bases, with 13 bases lying between them. The CDR3 sequence is 14 residues long. Germline CDR1 and CDR2: SGHRS and YFSETQ.

J is TRBJ2-2 and V is TRBV12-3 or TRBV12-4, with D possibly matching TRBD1 (6 bases). The CDR3 is 14 residues long. V lost 5 bases and J 7 bases, leaving 14 bases between the germline ends. This CDR3 is CASSPYRAVGELFF. The CDR3 bases are TGTGCCAGCAGTCCCTACAGGGCAGTCGGGGAGCTGTTTTTT.

By share of the sample, this clonotype is medium-sized. The V call is TRBV27, the J call TRBJ1-2; 7 positions agree with TRBD1. J gave up 10 bases and V 3 bases, and 5 bases lay outside the gene matches. Per germline, CDR1 MNHEY and CDR2 SMNVEV (reference sequence). The CDR3 contains 12 residues. The CDR3 nucleotides are TGTGCCAGCAGTTTCCCAGGGGGGGACTACACCTTC. Translation: CASSFPGGDYTF.

This clonotype is medium-sized (0.01 to 0.1%) by share. The CDR3 nucleotides are TGTGCCAGCTCTTCGTGGACCGGGGAGCTGTTTTTT. This encodes CASSSWTGELFF. This chain connects TRBV12-3 or TRBV12-4 to TRBJ2-2, with D uncertain. The CDR3 is made up of 12 amino acids. V was shortened by 8 bases and J by 5 bases, with 9 bases between the two germline ends.

This clonotype came up many times. The gene calls are TRBV7-9 and TRBJ2-6; D remains ambiguous. V was clipped by 5 bases and J by 1 base, with 12 bases between them. CDR1 and CDR2 from the germline V gene are SEHNR and FQNEAQ (reference sequence). This CDR3 region has 16 residues. In nucleotides, the CDR3 is TGTGCCAGCAGCCTTGATCCATTTTCTGGGGCCAACGTCCTGACTTTC. This gives the protein CASSLDPFSGANVLTF.

This clonotype was picked up many times. The chain is built from TRBV12-3 or TRBV12-4 and TRBJ1-6; unclear D gene. V lost 5 bases, J lost 6 bases, and 8 bases lay in between. This CDR3 has 13 residues. CDR3 coding DNA: TGTGCCAGCAGTCAGAATTCTAATTCACCCCTCCACTTT. The encoded protein is CASSQNSNSPLHF.

As to this clonotype: Germline and junction disagree at one end, which may indicate a read error. This chain joins TRBV29-1 and TRBJ2-2, with a tentative D call TRBD2 (5 bases). CDR1 and CDR2 (germline): SQVTM, ANQGSEA. The CDR3 consists of 13 residues. CDR3 sequence (DNA): TGCAGCGGTGAAGAGGGAGACACCGGGGAGCTGTTTTTT. It encodes CSGEEGDTGELFF.

This clonotype showed up many times. The V gene is TRBV20-1, the J gene TRBJ1-1; D is uncertain. The germline gives CDR1 DFQATT, CDR2 SNEGSKA (reference sequence). The CDR3 runs to 11 residues. The V and J ends lost 5 bases and 6 bases respectively, with 10 bases between them. The CDR3 spells CSAWTGSEAFF. CDR3 nucleotide sequence: TGCAGTGCTTGGACCGGGTCTGAAGCTTTCTTT.

This clonotype counts as medium-sized. V and J are TRBV20-1 and TRBJ2-7, with D maybe TRBD1 (8 bases). Germline V CDR1 and CDR2: DFQATT, SNEGSKA (reference sequence). The CDR3 is 16 residues long. V lost 5 bases, J lost 5 bases, and 25 bases lay in between. CDR3 in amino acids: CSAPRGGDRNMHEQYF. DNA of the CDR3: TGCAGTGCTCCCCGGGGAGGGGACAGGAATATGCACGAGCAGTACTTC.

This clonotype is medium-sized. This sequence joins TRBV29-1 and TRBJ1-1; D unresolved. This CDR3 spans 11 amino acids. Per the germline V gene, CDR1 is SQVTM and CDR2 is ANQGSEA. Deletions cut 4 bases from V and 4 bases from J, with 7 bases between. CDR3 in amino acids: CSVARVTEAFF. The CDR3 coding sequence is TGCAGCGTTGCCCGAGTCACTGAAGCTTTCTTT.

This clonotype was counted at least ten times. The chain joins TRBV7-9 to TRBJ2-1; a possible D gene is TRBD1 (5 bases). CDR3 length equals 16 residues. Germline-derived CDR1 and CDR2 are SEHNR and FQNEAQ (reference sequence). V lost 4 bases, J lost 0 bases, and 13 bases lay in between. CDR3: CASSSPTDSSYNEQFF. As DNA, the CDR3 is TGTGCCAGCAGCTCCCCGACAGATAGCTCCTACAATGAGCAGTTCTTC.

The J gene is TRBJ2-7, the V gene TRBV6-5; a weak D match, TRBD2 (7 bases). The CDR3 extends over 11 amino acids. Per germline, CDR1 MNHEY and CDR2 SVGAGI. Trimming removed 5 bases at V and 6 bases at J, with 8 bases between. The CDR3 region has the DNA TGTGCCAGCAGTCGGGGGGCCGAGCAGTACTTC. It specifies CASSRGAEQYF.

By sample share, this clonotype is large. The chain links TRBV3-1 to TRBJ2-1, with D unresolved. Germline lookup yields CDR1 LGHDT and CDR2 YNNKEL (reference sequence). The CDR3 is 13 residues long. V was clipped by 0 bases and J by 7 bases, with 7 bases between them. The CDR3: CASSQDVDNEQFF. The CDR3 DNA is TGTGCCAGCAGCCAAGATGTGGATAATGAGCAGTTCTTC.

This chain links TRBV20-1 with TRBJ1-1, with 9 nucleotides matching TRBD1. V lost 5 bases to trimming and J lost 3 bases; unmatched junction nucleotides: 7. The CDR3 is 14 residues long. CDR1 is DFQATT and CDR2 is SNEGSKA in the germline V gene (reference sequence). CDR3 loop: CSAGSRDRDTEAFF. The CDR3 region has the DNA TGCAGTGCTGGCTCCCGGGACAGGGACACTGAAGCTTTCTTT.

This clonotype occurred many times. The V call is TRBV24-1, the J call TRBJ2-7; 9 positions match TRBD1. CDR1 and CDR2 (germline): KGHDR, SFDVKD. V lost 5 bases and J lost 6; bases outside the gene matches: 16. CDR3 length: 17 residues. DNA of the CDR3: TGTGCCACCAGTGTCCCGGGACAGGGTGGAGTGGCCGGCGAGCAGTACTTC. Protein: CATSVPGQGGVAGEQYF.

This clonotype has ten or more counts. The chain is built from TRBV7-9 and TRBJ1-1; no firm D call. This CDR3 has 12 residues. V lost 5 bases, J lost 5 bases, and 9 bases lay in between. Germline CDR1 is SEHNR and CDR2 is FQNEAQ (reference sequence). CDR3 region: CASSGSLTEAFF. CDR3 in DNA: TGTGCCAGCAGCGGGTCCTTGACTGAAGCTTTCTTT.

Ten or more counts support this clonotype. This rearrangement joins TRBV11-2 to TRBJ2-7; D is unclear. Between the trimmed V and J ends, which lost 0 bases and 4 bases, there was a span of 7 bases. This CDR3 has 13 residues. Germline loops: CDR1 SGHAT, CDR2 FQNNGV. The CDR3 loop reads CASSLETMYEQYF. The CDR3 coding sequence is TGTGCCAGCAGCTTAGAGACAATGTACGAGCAGTACTTC. Supplemented by reference TRBV11-2 and TRBJ2-7, the full variable domain reads EAGVAQSPRYKIIEKRQSVAFWCNPISGHATLYWYQQILGQGPKLLIQFQNNGVVDDSQLPKDRFSAERLKGVDSTLKIQPAKLEDSAVYLCASSLETMYEQYFGPGTRLTVT.

This clonotype has at least ten counts. The CDR3 bases are TGTGCCAGCAGTCTCGGGACTAGCGGGACCTACGAGCAGTACTTC. As protein: CASSLGTSGTYEQYF. This chain joins TRBV6-2 or TRBV6-3 and TRBJ2-7, with 13 bases aligning to TRBD2. V shed 5 bases, J shed 2 bases, and the junction held 3 bases outside the gene matches. CDR1 is MNHEY, CDR2 SVGEGT, per germline. CDR3 length equals 15 residues.

By share, this clonotype counts as medium-sized. The chain is built from TRBV4-1 and TRBJ2-2; no clear D. There are 16 residues in the CDR3. The germline gives CDR1 MGHRA, CDR2 YSYEKL. Trimming pared 1 base from V and 0 bases from J, leaving 9 bases between. DNA for the CDR3: TGCGCCAGCAGCCAAGCGCACAGCACGAACACCGGGGAGCTGTTTTTT. Protein: CASSQAHSTNTGELFF.

This clonotype was seen many times. This chain joins TRBV7-2 and TRBJ1-5; no reliable D call. This CDR3 region has 13 residues. Germline CDR1 is SGHTA and CDR2 is FQGNSA. Trimming removed 3 bases from V and 6 bases from J, with 9 bases in between. Written as DNA, the CDR3 is TGTGCCAGCAGCTTGGGGTGGGGTCAGCCCCAGCATTTT. It translates to CASSLGWGQPQHF.

In its sample, this clonotype was seen many times. V and J are TRBV29-1 and TRBJ1-1, with TRBD1 identical over 10 bases. This CDR3 region has 13 residues. From germline, CDR1 is SQVTM and CDR2 ANQGSEA. V trimming: 5 bases; J trimming: 1 base; junction bases outside the gene matches: 1. The CDR3 DNA follows: TGCAGCGTTCGGACAGGGGGGAACACTGAAGCTTTCTTT. It is translated as CSVRTGGNTEAFF.

This clonotype appeared once. This chain joins TRBV18 and TRBJ2-2; D is unclear. The CDR3 contains 13 residues. V shed 2 bases and J shed 6 bases, with 7 bases lying between them. CDR1 and CDR2 from the germline V gene are KGHSH and LQKENI. In DNA, the CDR3 is TGTGCCAGCTCACCAAAGCCGTCCGGGGAGCTGTTTTTT. Protein product: CASSPKPSGELFF.

This clonotype showed up many times. The genes are TRBV7-2 and TRBJ2-2, with TRBD1 identical over 8 bases. The length of the CDR3 is 15 residues. V trimming: 5 bases; J trimming: 5 bases; junction bases outside the gene matches: 7. Germline values: CDR1 SGHTA, CDR2 FQGNSA. CDR3: CASSLDRETTGELFF. In DNA form, the CDR3 reads TGTGCCAGCAGCCTGGACAGGGAAACAACCGGGGAGCTGTTTTTT.

This clonotype was observed many times. The rearrangement uses TRBV3-1 and TRBJ2-1; D might be TRBD1 or TRBD2, each matching 7 bases. V lost 2 bases and J lost 7, with 12 bases in between. Germline CDR1 LGHDT, CDR2 YNNKEL (reference sequence). The CDR3 runs to 14 residues. CDR3 in amino acids: CASSQFRGGNEQFF. CDR3 DNA: TGTGCCAGCAGCCAATTCAGGGGGGGGAATGAGCAGTTCTTC.

In its sample, this clonotype is medium-sized. The chain is built from TRBV20-1 and TRBJ1-6; 8 bases align to TRBD1. The CDR3 has 14 amino acids. The germline V gene encodes CDR1 DFQATT and CDR2 SNEGSKA (reference sequence). With 2 bases clipped from V and 5 bases from J, the junction kept 2 bases outside the gene matches. The CDR3 nucleotides are TGCAGTGCTAGAAACAGGGGGGATAATTCACCCCTCCACTTT. It yields the protein CSARNRGDNSPLHF.

This clonotype was seen only a few times. This chain connects TRBV6-5 to TRBJ1-2; D remains ambiguous. Trimming cost V 2 bases and J 1 base, with 5 bases left between them. The CDR3 consists of 13 residues. The germline CDR1 and CDR2 sequences are MNHEY and SVGAGI. The DNA for the CDR3 is TGTGCCAGCAGTTACGGCATTAACTATGGCTACACCTTC. It encodes CASSYGINYGYTF.